The 26 T cell receptor beta chains reported below all come from one sample, sequenced in a study of blood T cell repertoires in COVID-19. The repertoire was sequenced with immunoSEQ multiplex PCR; TCRdb's copy has only in-frame clones and lacks some. The sample records tens of thousands of clones, about 82% being singletons. The material sequenced was peripheral blood. These receptor sequences come from a human donor in a cohort sampled during active COVID-19.

The rearrangement links TRBV28 to TRBJ2-5, with TRBD1 matching 8 bases. The CDR3 is 11 amino acids. The V gene's germline CDR1 is MDHEN and CDR2 SYDVKM. With V trimmed by 6 bases and J by 13 bases, 7 bases remained unmatched. The CDR3 DNA is TGTGCCAGCAGCCCTGGGACAGGCTCGTACTTC. As protein: CASSPGTGSYF.

The chain uses TRBV7-2 and TRBJ1-1; D not resolved. V lost 1 base and J lost 1, with 7 bases in between. This CDR3 is built from 14 residues. Germline V gives CDR1 SGHTA, CDR2 FQGNSA. The CDR3 spells CASSLGPGNTEAFF. The CDR3 nucleotides read TGTGCCAGCAGCTTAGGTCCGGGGAACACTGAAGCTTTCTTT.

The rearrangement joins TRBV5-1 to TRBJ2-5; maybe TRBD1 (5 bases). Germline lookup yields CDR1 SGHRS and CDR2 YFSETQ. This CDR3 is 13 amino acids long. V shed 1 base and J shed 4 bases, with 8 bases lying between them. CDR3 sequence (DNA): TGCGCCAGCAGCTTGTTGGGGCGAGAGACCCAGTACTTC. It is translated as CASSLLGRETQYF.

The J gene is TRBJ2-5, the V gene TRBV28, with D possibly being TRBD2 (6 bases). Germline V gene sequence: CDR1 MDHEN, CDR2 SYDVKM. CDR3 size: 14 residues. Trimming stripped 5 bases from V and 1 base from J, with 11 bases between. Here the CDR3 reads CASSPAGSQETQYF. Here the CDR3 DNA reads TGTGCCAGCAGTCCGGCGGGGTCCCAAGAGACCCAGTACTTC.

The chain combines TRBV20-1 with TRBJ1-2, with D unresolved. Germline V CDR1 and CDR2: DFQATT, SNEGSKA (reference sequence). V lost 2 bases, J lost 7 bases, and 8 bases lay in between. The CDR3 runs 11 residues. The CDR3 is CSARSGGGYTF. CDR3 sequence (DNA): TGCAGTGCTAGATCGGGTGGTGGCTACACCTTC.

The chain carries TRBV6-2 or TRBV6-3 and TRBJ1-1; no definite D call. This CDR3 contains 12 residues. Germline assignment: CDR1 MNHEY and CDR2 SVGEGT. V lost 5 bases to trimming and J lost 7 bases, with 11 bases between them. The CDR3 is CASSPPQSEAFF. Here the CDR3 DNA reads TGTGCCAGCAGTCCCCCACAGAGTGAAGCTTTCTTT.

As DNA, the CDR3 is TGTGCCAGCAGCTTAGCGGGACTGTATTCCTACGAGCAGTACTTC. Its protein product is CASSLAGLYSYEQYF. The chain couples TRBV7-9 to TRBJ2-7; TRBD2 is a possible D gene (6 bases). The CDR3 is 15 amino acids. V was trimmed by 0 bases and J by 1 base, leaving 10 bases between them. Germline loops: CDR1 SEHNR, CDR2 FQNEAQ (reference sequence).

This clone was picked up one time. V and J are TRBV5-6 and TRBJ2-5, with 9 bases matching TRBD1. Germline assignment: CDR1 SGHDT and CDR2 YYEEEE. After removal of 4 bases from V and 5 bases from J, the junction contained 6 bases not matched to a gene. CDR3 length: 14 residues. For the CDR3, the DNA is TGTGCCAGCAGCCGGACAGGGGATGTCGAGACCCAGTACTTC. This gives the protein CASSRTGDVETQYF.

The CDR3 nucleotides are TGTGCCACCCGGCGAGCGGGGTACAATGAGCAGTTCTTC. Its translation: CATRRAGYNEQFF. This chain joins TRBV15 and TRBJ2-1; 7 bases match TRBD2. CDR1 and CDR2 from the germline V gene are LNHNV and YYDKDF (reference sequence). V was pared by 8 bases and J by 4 bases, with 5 bases of the junction left unmatched. This CDR3 comprises 13 residues.

The genes are TRBV11-2 and TRBJ2-3; 7 nucleotides match TRBD2. CDR3 length: 17 residues. Trimming cost V 4 bases and J 4 bases; bases outside gene matches: 14. CDR1 is SGHAT, CDR2 FQNNGV, per germline. CDR3 sequence: CASSSQGGRGMADTQYF. CDR3 DNA sequence: TGTGCCAGCAGCTCCCAAGGTGGGCGGGGGATGGCAGATACGCAGTATTTT.

The chain is built from TRBV9 and TRBJ2-3, with TRBD2 matching 8 bases. CDR3 length: 17 residues. Germline CDR1 and CDR2: SGDLS and YYNGEE. Trimming at V came to 0 bases and at J to 0 bases, leaving 6 bases not matched to a gene. This CDR3 reads CASSVAVGGASTDTQYF. The CDR3 nucleotides are TGTGCCAGCAGCGTAGCGGTCGGGGGGGCGAGCACAGATACGCAGTATTTT.

V gene TRBV28 combines with J gene TRBJ2-1; D might be TRBD2 (6 bases). Germline V gives CDR1 MDHEN, CDR2 SYDVKM. This CDR3 is 15 amino acids long. V lost 4 bases, J lost 0 bases, and 10 bases lay in between. CDR3 DNA sequence: TGTGCCAGCAGTTCCGTGACTAGCTCCTACAATGAGCAGTTCTTC. Its translation: CASSSVTSSYNEQFF.

Notes on this clone: Other DNA sequences of this sample code for an identical CDR3. V usage is TRBV28 and J usage is TRBJ2-7, with TRBD1 matching over 7 bases. Germline-derived CDR1 and CDR2 are MDHEN and SYDVKM. J lost 3 bases, V lost 7 bases, and 9 bases had no gene match. There are 14 residues in the CDR3. CDR3 in amino acids: CASTRRQGNYEQYF. The DNA for the CDR3 is TGTGCCAGCACCAGAAGACAGGGAAACTACGAGCAGTACTTC. Based on the CDR3 plus reference TRBV28 and TRBJ2-7, the full variable domain is DVKVTQSSRYLVKRTGEKVFLECVQDMDHENMFWYRQDPGLGLRLIYFSYDVKMKEKGDIPEGYSVSREKKERFSLILESASTNQTSMYLCASTRRQGNYEQYFGPGTRLTVT.

This chain joins TRBV7-3 and TRBJ2-1; 8 positions match TRBD2. Trimming removed 5 bases from V and 4 bases from J; junction bases left unmatched: 10. In germline, CDR1 is SGHTA, CDR2 FQGTGA. This CDR3 region has 16 residues. As DNA, the CDR3 is TGTGCCAGCAGCACGACTAGCGCGGGTGGGTACAATGAGCAGTTCTTC. Amino acid sequence: CASSTTSAGGYNEQFF.

This clone was seen once. The rearrangement uses TRBV3-1 (or the pseudogene TRBV3-2) and TRBJ2-5; D is perhaps TRBD2 (5 bases). Trimming removed 5 bases at V and 5 bases at J, with 24 bases between. The CDR3 length is 17 residues. Germline lookup yields CDR1 LGHDT and CDR2 YNNKEL (reference sequence). The DNA for the CDR3 is TGTGCCAGCAGCTGCCATTTGTTTACCCGGAGGCGTGAGACCCAGTACTTC. Protein: CASSCHLFTRRRETQYF.

This CDR3 is CASSLSLGDTEKLFF. The CDR3 nucleotides read TGTGCCAGCAGTTTAAGTTTGGGGGACACCGAAAAACTGTTTTTT. The chain links TRBV28 to TRBJ1-4, with a tentative D call TRBD1 (6 bases). The CDR3 spans 15 residues. V was trimmed by 2 bases and J by 8 bases, leaving 15 bases between them. Germline V gene sequence: CDR1 MDHEN, CDR2 SYDVKM.

The chain has TRBV9 and TRBJ2-1, with 9 bases matching TRBD2. The J segment lost 9 bases and the V segment lost 0 bases, leaving 10 bases of the junction unmatched. The germline CDR1 and CDR2 sequences are SGDLS and YYNGEE. The CDR3 spans 16 residues. In DNA form, the CDR3 reads TGTGCCAGCAGCGTAGTGATCGGCGGGGGGGCGAGTGAGCAGTTCTTC. It is translated as CASSVVIGGGASEQFF.

The chain employs TRBV7-8 and TRBJ1-5; D is possibly TRBD1 (5 bases). Germline CDR1 reads SGHVS; CDR2 reads FQNEAQ. V was pared by 1 base and J by 1 base, with 17 bases between. The CDR3 is 18 amino acids. CDR3 sequence (DNA): TGTGCCAGCAGCTTAGTGCGATGGGGGGAGAAAAGCAATCAGCCCCAGCATTTT. It codes for CASSLVRWGEKSNQPQHF.

The V gene is TRBV9, the J gene TRBJ2-1; 9 bases are a match to TRBD1. Germline CDR1 is SGDLS and CDR2 is YYNGEE. V shed 2 bases, J shed 9 bases, and the junction held 12 bases outside the gene matches. CDR3 length: 16 amino acids. In DNA form, the CDR3 reads TGTGCCAGCAGCGTGGGACAGGGTAAAGCCTCTCTTGAGCAGTTCTTC. Protein sequence: CASSVGQGKASLEQFF.

This clone was seen a handful of times. The genes are TRBV7-3 and TRBJ1-6; D not certain. Trimming pared 5 bases from V and 8 bases from J, leaving 13 bases between. CDR1 and CDR2 from the germline V gene are SGHTA and FQGTGA. This CDR3 comprises 14 residues. The CDR3 coding sequence is TGTGCCAGCAGCCGGATGGCAGAGGATTCACCCCTCCACTTT. It encodes CASSRMAEDSPLHF.

The V and J genes are TRBV9 and TRBJ2-1; D is possibly TRBD1 (5 bases). The CDR3 runs 14 residues. Deletions cut 4 bases from V and 10 bases from J, with 18 bases between. The germline gives CDR1 SGDLS, CDR2 YYNGEE. The CDR3 reads CASSKETVNGEQFF. The CDR3 DNA is TGTGCCAGCAGCAAGGAGACAGTCAATGGAGAGCAGTTCTTC.

Regarding this clone: The same CDR3 also results from other DNA sequences found in this sample. The chain joins TRBV5-1 to TRBJ1-4, with 10 positions matching TRBD1. The CDR3 contains 17 residues. Germline V gives CDR1 SGHRS, CDR2 YFSETQ. The ends lost 5 bases at V and 8 bases at J; junction bases unmatched: 15. CDR3 bases: TGCGCCAGCAGTGCGGACAGGGGGGCTCTCTTTAGCGAAAAACTGTTTTTT. Translation gives CASSADRGALFSEKLFF.

The chain combines TRBV7-2 with TRBJ2-5; D gene ambiguous. V lost 4 bases and J lost 1, with 10 bases in between. CDR3 length: 14 residues. In germline, CDR1 is SGHTA, CDR2 FQGNSA. CDR3 protein: CASSSYRAQETQYF. The CDR3 nucleotides are TGTGCCAGCAGCTCCTACAGAGCCCAAGAGACCCAGTACTTC. The full variable domain, completed using reference TRBV7-2 and TRBJ2-5, is GAGVSQSPSNKVTEKGKDVELRCDPISGHTALYWYRQSLGQGLEFLIYFQGNSAPDKSGLPSDRFSAERTGGSVSTLTIQRTQQEDSAVYLCASSSYRAQETQYFGPGTRLLVL.

V usage is TRBV28 and J usage is TRBJ2-7; D unresolved. The CDR3 loop spans 13 amino acids. With 3 bases removed from V and 6 bases from J, the gap between germline ends came to 12 bases. The germline CDR1 and CDR2 sequences are MDHEN and SYDVKM. As DNA, the CDR3 is TGTGCCAGCAGTTTTGGCCCAACGATCGAGCAGTACTTC. Translated, it gives CASSFGPTIEQYF.

This rearrangement joins TRBV13 to TRBJ2-5; the match to TRBD2 covers 12 bases. Trimming took 2 bases from V and 2 from J; bases not matched to a gene: 3. The CDR3 has 16 amino acids. The germline V gene encodes CDR1 PRHDT and CDR2 FYEKMQ (reference sequence). This chain's CDR3 is CASSLTGTSGQETQYF. CDR3 coding DNA: TGTGCCAGCAGCTTAACCGGGACTAGCGGGCAAGAGACCCAGTACTTC.

The chain employs TRBV28 and TRBJ1-1, with D hard to call. The V and J ends lost 3 bases and 5 bases respectively, with 13 bases between them. Germline CDR1 MDHEN, CDR2 SYDVKM. CDR3 length: 14 amino acids. CDR3 residues: CASSFPHTVTEAFF. In DNA form, the CDR3 reads TGTGCCAGCAGTTTCCCCCATACTGTTACTGAAGCTTTCTTT.